This TCR beta chain was recovered during a study of cytomegalovirus exposure and HLA in healthy donors. In the case of this clone: Its cognate antigen is unknown.

Trimming took 6 bases from V and 11 from J; bases not matched to a gene: 19. Looked up from germline, CDR1 is SEHNR and CDR2 is FQNEAQ (reference sequence). The CDR3 is 17 amino acids. Study-level points and caveats: Some segments of the V type, notably TRBV6-2 and TRBV6-3, were excluded as indistinguishable. Cytomegalovirus-associated status was assigned to around 160 TCR beta chains.

13 Jbeta primers and 60 Vbeta primers were used for the PCR. Assay used: immunoSEQ multiplex PCR; TCRdb lists only in-frame clones, some missing. The sample records about 130,000 clones, over 60% being singletons. No CMV serostatus was recorded for this donor. Sequenced: PBMCs. This receptor was taken from a human donor in good health. The chain couples TRBV7-9 to TRBJ2-2; TRBD1 matches 9 bases. The DNA for the CDR3 is TGTGCCAGCAGATCCACAAACAGGGGGCACAGCGGGGACGAGCTGTTTTTT. This encodes CASRSTNRGHSGDELFF.